What follows are 16 T cell receptor beta chains derived from one specimen sequenced in a study of blood T cell repertoires in COVID-19 (dated by TCRdb to 2019 to 2021). The protocol used for the library was the immunoSEQ multiplex PCR assay. TCRdb took this table from immuneACCESS and kept in-frame rearrangements with V and J called. Such tables lack part of the clones; where checked against another copy, unresolved V genes explain under half of the gap, and the rest is unexplained. The sample table shows about 95,000 clones, and around nine tenths are seen once. Roughly 3.5% of the sample is held by the ten biggest clonotypes. Sequencing was done on a sample of peripheral blood. Receptors were obtained from a woman between 65 and 79 years old with acute or convalescent COVID-19.

In its sample, this clone was seen a few times. Other DNA sequences in the same sample also yield this CDR3. The chain employs TRBV28 and TRBJ1-6; possibly TRBD1 for D (5 bases). Trimming pared 4 bases from V and 0 bases from J, leaving 16 bases between. Looked up from germline, CDR1 is MDHEN and CDR2 is SYDVKM. The CDR3 has 18 residues. The CDR3 sequence: CASSSVVGANSYNSPLHF. The CDR3 DNA reads TGTGCCAGCAGTTCTGTCGTAGGGGCCAACTCCTATAATTCACCCCTCCACTTT.

This chain links TRBV14 with TRBJ1-2; D remains unclear. The V and J ends lost 1 base and 4 bases respectively, with 7 bases between them. Germline values: CDR1 SGHDN, CDR2 FVKESK. The CDR3 is 13 residues long. The chain's CDR3 is CASSQVGGYGYTF. CDR3 nucleotide sequence: TGTGCCAGCAGCCAAGTCGGCGGCTATGGCTACACCTTC.

This clone turned up a few times. The rearrangement uses TRBV6-6 and TRBJ1-1; 10 bases map to TRBD1. The CDR3 covers 13 residues. CDR1 is MNHNY, CDR2 SVGAGI, per germline (reference sequence). Trimming took 6 bases from V and 5 from J; bases not matched to a gene: 3. CDR3 in amino acids: CASRRQGATEAFF. CDR3 DNA: TGTGCCAGCAGGCGACAGGGGGCTACTGAAGCTTTCTTT.

The genes are TRBV19 and TRBJ1-6, with a tentative D call TRBD1 (6 bases). The V end lost 9 bases, the J end lost 8 bases, and 20 bases lay between the germline ends. This CDR3 region has 15 residues. The germline gives CDR1 LNHDA, CDR2 SQIVND (reference sequence). The CDR3 DNA follows: TGTGCCAGCCGGGGGGGCAGGGCGATCGATTCACCCCTCCACTTT. Its translation: CASRGGRAIDSPLHF.

The rearrangement joins TRBV4-1 to TRBJ1-5, with D perhaps matching TRBD1 (6 bases). The V end lost 0 bases, the J end lost 0 bases, and 12 bases lay between the germline ends. Germline CDR1 and CDR2: MGHRA and YSYEKL. The CDR3 has 17 amino acids. The CDR3 DNA reads TGCGCCAGCAGCCAAGAGGGGACACTCGTTAGCAATCAGCCCCAGCATTTT. Residues: CASSQEGTLVSNQPQHF.

J is TRBJ2-3 and V is TRBV2; maybe TRBD2 (6 bases). V dropped 7 bases and J dropped 8 bases, with 19 bases sitting between them. This CDR3 is 14 amino acids long. The V gene's germline CDR1 is SNHLY and CDR2 FYNNEI. This chain's CDR3 is CASIREVVNPTQYF. CDR3 nucleotides: TGTGCCAGCATCAGGGAGGTTGTGAATCCTACGCAGTATTTT.

The chain combines TRBV7-2 with TRBJ2-5, with D maybe TRBD2 (6 bases). Trimming removed 1 base at V and 1 base at J, with 7 bases between. The germline gives CDR1 SGHTA, CDR2 FQGNSA. The CDR3 runs 14 residues. Here the CDR3 reads CASSLGTIQETQYF. The CDR3 DNA reads TGTGCCAGCAGCTTAGGGACTATCCAAGAGACCCAGTACTTC.

The rearrangement uses TRBV5-1 and TRBJ1-4; TRBD1 might be the D (5 bases). Germline V gives CDR1 SGHRS, CDR2 YFSETQ. This CDR3 is built from 21 residues. V lost 4 bases, J lost 8 bases, and 36 bases lay in between. The CDR3 sequence is CASSRGREAWLSNSEPEKLFF. The DNA for the CDR3 is TGCGCCAGCAGCCGGGGGAGGGAGGCCTGGCTTTCGAATTCGGAACCCGAAAAACTGTTTTTT.

The V call is TRBV5-1, the J call TRBJ2-7; TRBD1 aligns across 9 bases. The junction had 2 bases not matched to a gene; V was cut back by 4 bases and J by 0 bases. Germline assignment: CDR1 SGHRS and CDR2 YFSETQ. The CDR3 has 14 amino acids. The CDR3 here is CASSVTGGSYEQYF. CDR3 sequence (DNA): TGCGCCAGCAGCGTGACAGGGGGCTCCTACGAGCAGTACTTC.

V gene TRBV9 combines with J gene TRBJ1-3; D is unresolved. CDR3 length equals 14 residues. Germline V CDR1 and CDR2: SGDLS, YYNGEE. V lost 2 bases and J lost 4, with 10 bases in between. CDR3 sequence reads: CASSVTGDGNTIYF. The CDR3 DNA sequence: TGTGCCAGCAGCGTGACCGGAGACGGAAACACCATATATTTT.

The chain is built from TRBV7-2 and TRBJ2-5, with D possibly matching TRBD2 (5 bases). V gave up 4 bases and J gave up 5 bases, with 11 bases separating them. This CDR3 contains 13 residues. The germline CDR1 and CDR2 sequences are SGHTA and FQGNSA. CDR3: CASSSVRVETQYF. In DNA, the CDR3 is TGTGCCAGCAGCTCCGTGAGGGTGGAGACCCAGTACTTC.

The V and J genes are TRBV7-9 and TRBJ2-2; D gene uncertain. The CDR3 loop spans 14 amino acids. Trimming shortened V by 5 bases and J by 6 bases, and 13 bases separated the two germline ends. Germline V gives CDR1 SEHNR, CDR2 FQNEAQ (reference sequence). The DNA of the CDR3 is TGTGCCAGCAGCATCTCCCAGGCGTCCGGGGAGCTGTTTTTT. Amino acids: CASSISQASGELFF.

The genes are TRBV24-1 and TRBJ1-2; 7 bases map to TRBD1. Germline V gene lookup returns CDR1 KGHDR and CDR2 SFDVKD. CDR3 length: 15 amino acids. V was clipped by 3 bases and J by 3 bases; unmatched bases: 6. The CDR3 bases are TGTGCCACCAGTGATCCGACAGGGAAAGACTATGGCTACACCTTC. As protein: CATSDPTGKDYGYTF.

The V gene is TRBV30, the J gene TRBJ2-7, with TRBD1 matching 8 bases. V gave up 8 bases and J gave up 0 bases; unmatched junction bases: 6. CDR3 length: 13 amino acids. From germline, CDR1 is GTSNPN and CDR2 SVGIG (reference sequence). This CDR3 is CARRTGGSYEQYF. The CDR3 region has the DNA TGTGCCCGACGTACAGGGGGCTCCTACGAGCAGTACTTC. Supplemented by reference TRBV30 and TRBJ2-7, the full variable domain reads SQTIHQWPATLVQPVGSPLSLECTVEGTSNPNLYWYRQAAGRGLQLLFYSVGIGQISSEVPQNLSASRPQDRQFILSSKKLLLSDSGFYLCARRTGGSYEQYFGPGTRLTVT.

The chain carries TRBV6-6 and TRBJ1-5, with a tentative D call TRBD1 (6 bases). The CDR3 totals 14 residues. V was clipped by 2 bases and J by 4 bases, with 9 bases between them. Germline values: CDR1 MNHNY, CDR2 SVGAGI (reference sequence). The DNA of the CDR3 is TGTGCCAGCAGTTACGCAGGGGTAAATCAGCCCCAGCATTTT. It translates to CASSYAGVNQPQHF.

This clone was seen a single time. One junction end does not reproduce the germline sequence, and a read error may be involved. The gene calls are TRBV5-1 and TRBJ2-7; 10 positions agree with TRBD2. The CDR3 spans 19 residues. In germline, CDR1 is SGHRS, CDR2 YFSETQ. The CDR3 spells CASSRGQTWASGSSHEQYF. In nucleotides, the CDR3 is TGCGCCAGCAGCCGGGGACAGACTTGGGCTAGCGGGAGCTCCCACGAGCAGTACTTC.